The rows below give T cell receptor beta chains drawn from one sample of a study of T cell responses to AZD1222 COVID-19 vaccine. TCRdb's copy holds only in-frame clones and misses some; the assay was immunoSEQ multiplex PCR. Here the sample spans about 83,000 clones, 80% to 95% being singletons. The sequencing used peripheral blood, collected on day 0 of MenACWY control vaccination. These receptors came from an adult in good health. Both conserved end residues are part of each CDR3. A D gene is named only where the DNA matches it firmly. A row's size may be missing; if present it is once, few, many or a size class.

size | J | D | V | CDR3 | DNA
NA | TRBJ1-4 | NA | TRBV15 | CATSRRRDGIEKLFF | TGTGCCACCAGCAGAAGAAGGGACGGAATTGAAAAACTGTTTTTT
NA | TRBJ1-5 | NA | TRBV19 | CASSTRYNQPQHF | TGTGCCAGTAGTACCCGGTACAATCAGCCCCAGCATTTT
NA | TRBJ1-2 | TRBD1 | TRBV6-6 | CASSPWTGGADGYTF | TGTGCCAGCAGTCCCTGGACAGGGGGCGCGGATGGCTACACCTTC
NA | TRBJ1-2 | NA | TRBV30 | CAWSVPRGRSHGYTF | TGTGCCTGGAGTGTACCTCGGGGAAGGAGCCATGGCTACACCTTC
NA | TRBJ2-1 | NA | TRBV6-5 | CASAATSSSYNEQFF | TGTGCCAGCGCGGCGACATCCAGCTCCTACAATGAGCAGTTCTTC
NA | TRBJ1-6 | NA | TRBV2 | CASSQQISPLHF | TGTGCCAGCAGTCAACAGATCTCACCCCTCCACTTT
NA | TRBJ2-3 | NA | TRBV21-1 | CASSRWPRTGCTDTQYF | TGTGCCAGCAGCAGATGGCCGCGGACAGGGTGTACAGATACGCAGTATTTT
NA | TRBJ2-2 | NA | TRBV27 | CASSLKGVPGELFF | TGTGCCAGCAGTTTGAAAGGGGTCCCCGGGGAGCTGTTTTTT
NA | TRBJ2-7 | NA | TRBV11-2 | CASSLGRGEVGSYEQYF | TGTGCCAGCAGCCTAGGGAGGGGGGAGGTAGGCTCCTACGAGCAGTACTTC
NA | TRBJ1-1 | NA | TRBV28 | CASSLVATEAFF | TGTGCCAGCAGTTTGGTAGCCACTGAAGCTTTCTTT
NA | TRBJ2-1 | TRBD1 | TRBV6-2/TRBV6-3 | CASSPGQGTLGYNEQFF | TGTGCCAGCAGCCCTGGACAGGGAACCCTCGGTTACAATGAGCAGTTCTTC
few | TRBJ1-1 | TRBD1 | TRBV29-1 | CSAQGGVNTEAFF | TGCAGCGCACAGGGGGGAGTGAACACTGAAGCTTTCTTT
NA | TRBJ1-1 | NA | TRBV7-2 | CASSLLVNTEAFF | TGTGCCAGCAGCCTCCTAGTGAACACTGAAGCTTTCTTT
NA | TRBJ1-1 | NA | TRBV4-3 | CASSQAGRGNTEAFF | TGCGCCAGCAGCCAGGCAGGGAGGGGGAACACTGAAGCTTTCTTT
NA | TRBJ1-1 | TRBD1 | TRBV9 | CASSTWTGANTEAFF | TGTGCCAGCAGCACCTGGACAGGGGCAAACACTGAAGCTTTCTTT
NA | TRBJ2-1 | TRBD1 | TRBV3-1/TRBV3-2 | CASSHRGNGTDEQFF | TGTGCCAGCAGCCATAGAGGTAACGGGACAGATGAGCAGTTCTTC
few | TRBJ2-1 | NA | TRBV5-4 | CAGRQDSYNEQFF | TGTGCCGGGAGACAGGATTCCTACAATGAGCAGTTCTTC
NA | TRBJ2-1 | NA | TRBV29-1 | CSVGKQRARNDGEQFF | TGCAGCGTTGGAAAACAGCGGGCCCGAAATGATGGTGAGCAGTTCTTC
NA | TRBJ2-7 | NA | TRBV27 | CASSLYLRGDHEQYF | TGTGCCAGCAGTTTATATCTTAGAGGGGACCACGAGCAGTACTTC
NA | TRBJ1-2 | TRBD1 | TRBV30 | CAWRAPTGGYTF | TGTGCCTGGAGGGCCCCGACAGGGGGCTACACCTTC
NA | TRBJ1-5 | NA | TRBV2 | CASRGPGNQPQHF | TGTGCCAGCAGGGGGCCCGGCAATCAGCCCCAGCATTTT
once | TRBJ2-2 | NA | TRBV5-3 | CARSLAGTGELFF | TGTGCCAGAAGCTTGGCAGGGACCGGGGAGCTGTTTTTT
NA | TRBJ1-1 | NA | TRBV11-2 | CASSFQGLNTEAFF | TGTGCCAGCAGCTTTCAGGGTTTGAACACTGAAGCTTTCTTT
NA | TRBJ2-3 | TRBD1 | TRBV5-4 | CASSLGDRGGTDTQYF | TGTGCCAGCAGCTTGGGGGACAGGGGTGGCACAGATACGCAGTATTTT
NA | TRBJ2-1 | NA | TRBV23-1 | CASSQSTQDRHNEQFF | TGCGCCAGCAGTCAATCGACTCAGGACAGACATAATGAGCAGTTCTTC
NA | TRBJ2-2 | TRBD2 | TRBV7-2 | CASSRPLAGGNTGELFF | TGTGCCAGCAGCCGCCCACTAGCGGGGGGTAACACCGGGGAGCTGTTTTTT
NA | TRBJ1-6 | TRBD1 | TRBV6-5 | CASSYWTGENSPLHF | TGTGCCAGCAGTTACTGGACAGGGGAAAATTCACCCCTCCACTTT
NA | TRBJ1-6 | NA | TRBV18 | CASSPLPGESYNSPLHF | TGTGCCAGCTCACCTCTTCCGGGGGAGTCCTATAATTCACCCCTCCACTTT
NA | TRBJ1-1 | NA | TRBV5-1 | CASSLAQTEAFF | TGCGCCAGCAGCTTAGCTCAAACTGAAGCTTTCTTT
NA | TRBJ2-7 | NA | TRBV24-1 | CATSDPRTYEQYF | TGTGCCACCAGTGACCCCCGAACCTACGAGCAGTACTTC
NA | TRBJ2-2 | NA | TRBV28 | CASSLVEDGTGELFF | TGTGCCAGCAGTTTGGTCGAAGACGGGACCGGGGAGCTGTTTTTT
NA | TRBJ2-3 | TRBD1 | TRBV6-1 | CASSDGLGQGAADTQYF | TGTGCCAGCAGTGATGGGCTGGGACAGGGGGCGGCAGATACGCAGTATTTT
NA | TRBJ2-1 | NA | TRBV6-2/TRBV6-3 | CASSLSLAASSYNEQFF | TGTGCCAGCAGTTTATCACTAGCCGCCAGCTCCTACAATGAGCAGTTCTTC
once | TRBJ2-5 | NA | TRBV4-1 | CASSQGGETQYF | TGCGCCAGCAGCCAGGGTGGCGAGACCCAGTACTTC
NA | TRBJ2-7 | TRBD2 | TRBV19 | CASSSGGTNSYEQYF | TGTGCCAGTAGTTCCGGGGGGACCAACTCCTACGAGCAGTACTTC
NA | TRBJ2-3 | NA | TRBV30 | CASGWASSTDTQYF | TGTGCCTCCGGTTGGGCCTCTAGCACAGATACGCAGTATTTT
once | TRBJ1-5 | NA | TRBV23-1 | CASKAPINRDQPQHF | TGCGCCAGCAAAGCTCCGATAAACAGGGACCAGCCCCAGCATTTT
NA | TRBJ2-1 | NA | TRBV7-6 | CASSAQPEGKNEQFF | TGTGCCAGCAGCGCCCAACCCGAGGGGAAGAATGAGCAGTTCTTC
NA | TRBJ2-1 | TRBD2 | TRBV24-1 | CATSDPGGSYNEQFF | TGTGCCACCAGTGACCCGGGGGGCTCCTACAATGAGCAGTTCTTC
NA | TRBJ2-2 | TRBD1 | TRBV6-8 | CASSPTRQGTGELFF | TGTGCCAGCAGTCCCACCAGACAGGGCACCGGGGAGCTGTTTTTT
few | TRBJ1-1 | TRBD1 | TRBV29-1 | CSVGRGTENTEAFF | TGCAGCGTTGGGCGGGGGACAGAAAACACTGAAGCTTTCTTT
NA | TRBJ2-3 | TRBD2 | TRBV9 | CASSRAGGLADTQYF | TGTGCCAGCAGCAGGGCGGGAGGGTTGGCAGATACGCAGTATTTT
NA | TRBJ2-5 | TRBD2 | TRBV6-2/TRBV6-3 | CASSGLAGVVAQYF | TGTGCCAGCAGTGGACTAGCGGGAGTTGTGGCCCAGTACTTC
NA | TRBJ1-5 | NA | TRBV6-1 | CASSELAGLSNQPQHF | TGTGCCAGCAGTGAACTGGCGGGCCTTAGCAATCAGCCCCAGCATTTT
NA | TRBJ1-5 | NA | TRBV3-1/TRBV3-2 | CASSATDSNQPQHF | TGTGCCAGCAGCGCGACAGATAGCAATCAGCCCCAGCATTTT
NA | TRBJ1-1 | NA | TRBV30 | CAWSKPGQPGGPEAFF | TGTGCCTGGAGTAAACCCGGTCAACCCGGAGGCCCTGAAGCTTTCTTT
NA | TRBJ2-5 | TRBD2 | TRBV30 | CAWSVTSEPFGETQYF | TGTGCCTGGAGTGTTACTAGCGAGCCCTTCGGGGAGACCCAGTACTTC
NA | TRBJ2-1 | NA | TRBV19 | CASSMGPRDEQFF | TGTGCCAGTAGTATGGGGCCAAGGGATGAGCAGTTCTTC